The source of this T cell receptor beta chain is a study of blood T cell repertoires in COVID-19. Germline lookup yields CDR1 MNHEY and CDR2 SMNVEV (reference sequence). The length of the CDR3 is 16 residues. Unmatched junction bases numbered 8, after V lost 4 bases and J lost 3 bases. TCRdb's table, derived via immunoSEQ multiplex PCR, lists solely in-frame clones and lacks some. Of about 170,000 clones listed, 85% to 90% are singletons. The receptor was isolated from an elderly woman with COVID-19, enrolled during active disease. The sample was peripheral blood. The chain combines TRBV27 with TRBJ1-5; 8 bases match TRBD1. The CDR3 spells CASSSPGTGINQPQHF. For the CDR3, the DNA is TGTGCCAGCAGTTCCCCCGGGACAGGAATCAATCAGCCCCAGCATTTT.